The 16 T cell receptor beta chains below were found in one sample sequenced in a study of response to subunit inactivated influenza vaccine. TCRdb itself ran the RT-PCR reads through MiXCR, one entry per CDR3 protein. The repertoire consists of about 580,000 distinct CDR3 sequences, with less than 15% occurring once and the leading ten covering over 8.5%. The specimen comprised PBMCs from blood, sampled 12 days after vaccination. These receptors all come from a man in his forties or fifties who received an inactivated influenza vaccine.

This clonotype was counted many times. A junction end diverges from the germline sequence, so it may reflect a read error. The chain recombines TRBV12-3 or TRBV12-4 with TRBJ2-3, with 12 bases matching TRBD2. This CDR3 comprises 16 residues. For the CDR3, the DNA is TGCGCCAGCAGCTTGGGACTAGCGGGTACGACAGATACGCAGTATTTT. As protein: CASSLGLAGTTDTQYF.

This clonotype was observed at least ten times. The V gene is TRBV20-1, the J gene TRBJ1-1, with D possibly matching TRBD1 (6 bases). V lost 8 bases and J 0 bases, leaving 22 bases between the germline ends. The V gene's germline CDR1 is DFQATT and CDR2 SNEGSKA (reference sequence). The length of the CDR3 is 16 residues. The CDR3 reads CSYIRDTGFMNTEAFF. CDR3 coding DNA: TGCAGTTACATCCGGGACACAGGATTCATGAACACTGAAGCTTTCTTT.

The table lists this clonotype with a few counts. V gene TRBV7-2 combines with J gene TRBJ2-5; D may correspond to TRBD1 or TRBD2 (5 bases each). Per the germline V gene, CDR1 is SGHTA and CDR2 is FQGNSA. This CDR3 is built from 16 residues. V shed 3 bases and J shed 4 bases, with 18 bases lying between them. The CDR3 here is CASSFGRGAFRETQYF. The CDR3 DNA reads TGTGCCAGCAGCTTCGGAAGAGGGGCGTTTAGAGAGACCCAGTACTTC.

This chain connects TRBV7-8 to TRBJ1-2; weak D call: TRBD1 (6 bases). CDR1 and CDR2 (germline): SGHVS, FQNEAQ. V lost 1 base to trimming and J lost 8 bases, with 20 bases between them. CDR3 length: 16 residues. The CDR3 DNA follows: TGTGCCAGCAGCTTAGTGGGGGGGCCGAGGAGTCAGGGCTACACCTTC. Translation: CASSLVGGPRSQGYTF.

J is TRBJ2-5 and V is TRBV18, with D unclear. Germline CDR1 and CDR2: KGHSH and LQKENI. V was shortened by 1 base and J by 4 bases, with 4 bases between the two germline ends. This CDR3 region has 12 residues. For the CDR3, the DNA is TGTGCCAGCTCACCACGGGCAGAGACCCAGTACTTC. Its protein is CASSPRAETQYF.

This clonotype has more than one count but fewer than ten. This rearrangement joins TRBV6-1 to TRBJ2-3, with TRBD1 matching over 7 bases. From germline, CDR1 is MNHNS and CDR2 SASEGT. The J segment lost 7 bases and the V segment lost 7 bases, leaving 14 bases of the junction unmatched. CDR3 size: 15 residues. The CDR3 reads CASTSEGAPGNTQYF. Written as DNA, the CDR3 is TGTGCCAGCACCTCAGAGGGGGCGCCAGGAAATACGCAGTATTTT.

This sequence joins TRBV7-3 and TRBJ2-5; D may be TRBD1 (6 bases). V lost 5 bases to trimming and J lost 8 bases, with 15 bases between them. The CDR3 covers 13 residues. Germline V gene sequence: CDR1 SGHTA, CDR2 FQGTGA. CDR3 in DNA: TGTGCCAGCAGCACAATACGAGGGGGAACCCAGTACTTC. Its translation is CASSTIRGGTQYF. The full variable domain, in which reference TRBV7-3 and TRBJ2-5 provide the parts outside the CDR3, is GAGVSQTPSNKVTEKGKYVELRCDPISGHTALYWYRQSLGQGPEFLIYFQGTGAADDSGLPNDRFFAVRPEGSVSTLKIQRTERGDSAVYLCASSTIRGGTQYFGPGTRLLVL.

This clonotype was detected a few times. The rearrangement uses TRBV6-5 and TRBJ2-1, with 15 bases fitting TRBD2. V shed 3 bases and J 4 bases; nucleotides not matched to a gene: 7. The CDR3 consists of 18 residues. Germline CDR1 MNHEY, CDR2 SVGAGI. The chain's CDR3 is CASSYARTSGRVYNEQFF. In DNA form, the CDR3 reads TGTGCCAGCAGTTATGCCCGGACTAGCGGGAGGGTTTACAATGAGCAGTTCTTC.

The table lists this clonotype with a few counts. This chain links TRBV7-2 with TRBJ2-7; 8 bases match TRBD1. Germline V lookup: CDR1 SGHTA, CDR2 FQGNSA. The trim removed 0 bases at V and 1 base at J, leaving 5 bases unmatched. This CDR3 is 16 amino acids long. CDR3 residues: CASSLAPGQGSYEQYF. The CDR3 nucleotides read TGTGCCAGCAGCTTAGCCCCCGGACAGGGTTCCTACGAGCAGTACTTC. The entire variable domain, with the rest obtained from reference TRBV7-2 and TRBJ2-7, is as follows: GAGVSQSPSNKVTEKGKDVELRCDPISGHTALYWYRQSLGQGLEFLIYFQGNSAPDKSGLPSDRFSAERTGGSVSTLTIQRTQQEDSAVYLCASSLAPGQGSYEQYFGPGTRLTVT.

The chain recombines TRBV24-1 with TRBJ1-2; D is undetermined. Trimming cost V 8 bases and J 3 bases, with 9 bases left between them. The CDR3 has 12 residues. CDR1 is KGHDR and CDR2 is SFDVKD in the germline V gene. The CDR3 loop reads CATTDGDYGYTF. CDR3 coding DNA: TGTGCCACCACCGATGGGGACTATGGCTACACCTTC.

The rearrangement links TRBV28 to TRBJ2-7, with 8 bases identical to TRBD1. The CDR3 extends over 14 amino acids. V shed 6 bases and J 3 bases; nucleotides not matched to a gene: 7. Germline CDR1 MDHEN, CDR2 SYDVKM. CDR3 nucleotides: TGTGCCAGCAGGAAAATGGGACAGGACTACGAGCAGTACTTC. The encoded protein is CASRKMGQDYEQYF.

The genes are TRBV18 and TRBJ1-5; 7 bases match TRBD1. The CDR3 extends over 13 amino acids. The germline CDR1 and CDR2 sequences are KGHSH and LQKENI. V lost 2 bases and J lost 8; bases outside the gene matches: 3. CDR3 nucleotide sequence: TGTGCCAGCTCACCAGGACAGGTGGAGCCCCAGCATTTT. It specifies CASSPGQVEPQHF.

This clonotype appeared a few times. The chain joins TRBV6-2 or TRBV6-3 to TRBJ2-1; D might be TRBD1 or TRBD2, each matching 5 bases. The V gene's germline CDR1 is MNHEY and CDR2 SVGEGT. The V end was cut by 1 base, the J end by 6 bases, with 13 bases between. The CDR3 consists of 15 residues. CDR3 DNA: TGTGCCAGCAGTTACTGGGGGTTCAAAGGCAATGAGCAGTTCTTC. Protein: CASSYWGFKGNEQFF.

This clonotype showed up just a few times. V gene TRBV11-2 combines with J gene TRBJ2-5, with D unresolved. The germline V and J ends were trimmed by 1 base and 4 bases, with 7 bases remaining between them. Germline CDR1 is SGHAT and CDR2 is FQNNGV. The CDR3 has 13 residues. CDR3 loop: CASSLGMIETQYF. The DNA for the CDR3 is TGTGCCAGCAGCTTAGGCATGATAGAGACCCAGTACTTC. The full variable domain, rest sourced from reference TRBV11-2 and TRBJ2-5, is EAGVAQSPRYKIIEKRQSVAFWCNPISGHATLYWYQQILGQGPKLLIQFQNNGVVDDSQLPKDRFSAERLKGVDSTLKIQPAKLEDSAVYLCASSLGMIETQYFGPGTRLLVL.

The J gene is TRBJ1-1, the V gene TRBV25-1; no clear D. V gave up 7 bases and J gave up 1 base, with 10 bases separating them. Germline CDR1 is MGHDK and CDR2 is SYGVNS. CDR3 size: 13 residues. The CDR3 protein is CASKDWRNTEAFF. Written as DNA, the CDR3 is TGTGCCAGCAAGGACTGGCGGAACACTGAAGCTTTCTTT.

This clonotype was picked up a small number of times. V is TRBV10-3 and J is TRBJ2-5; D is possibly TRBD1 or TRBD2 (5 bases each). The CDR3 has 16 residues. Germline lookup yields CDR1 ENHRY and CDR2 SYGVKD. Trimming removed 0 bases at V and 2 bases at J, with 13 bases between. The CDR3 DNA reads TGTGCCATCAGTGAGTCCCGGGGCGTAATTCAAGAGACCCAGTACTTC. Translation: CAISESRGVIQETQYF.